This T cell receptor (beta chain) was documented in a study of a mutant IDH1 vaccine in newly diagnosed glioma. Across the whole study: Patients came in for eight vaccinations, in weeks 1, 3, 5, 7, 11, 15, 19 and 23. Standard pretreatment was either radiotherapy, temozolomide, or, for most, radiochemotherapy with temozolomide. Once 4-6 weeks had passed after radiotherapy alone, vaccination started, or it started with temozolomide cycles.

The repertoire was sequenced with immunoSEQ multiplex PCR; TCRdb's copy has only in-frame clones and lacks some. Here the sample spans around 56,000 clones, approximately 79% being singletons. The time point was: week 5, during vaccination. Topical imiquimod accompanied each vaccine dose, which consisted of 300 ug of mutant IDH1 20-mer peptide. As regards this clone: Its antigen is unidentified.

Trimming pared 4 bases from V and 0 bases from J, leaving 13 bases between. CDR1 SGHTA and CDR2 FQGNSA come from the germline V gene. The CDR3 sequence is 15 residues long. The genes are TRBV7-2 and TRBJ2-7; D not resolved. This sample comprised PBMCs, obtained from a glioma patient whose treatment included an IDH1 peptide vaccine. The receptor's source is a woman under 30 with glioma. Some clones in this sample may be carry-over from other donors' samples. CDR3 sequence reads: CASSSQAPSSYEQYF. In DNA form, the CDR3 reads TGTGCCAGCAGCTCCCAGGCACCCAGCTCCTACGAGCAGTACTTC. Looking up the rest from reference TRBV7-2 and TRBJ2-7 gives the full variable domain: GAGVSQSPSNKVTEKGKDVELRCDPISGHTALYWYRQSLGQGLEFLIYFQGNSAPDKSGLPSDRFSAERTGGSVSTLTIQRTQQEDSAVYLCASSSQAPSSYEQYFGPGTRLTVT.